These T cell receptor beta chains were read from a single sample in a study of tumor-infiltrating lymphocytes in localized non-small cell lung cancer. The table came from immunoSEQ multiplex PCR; TCRdb's copy has only in-frame clones and leaves some out. This table has 9,500 or so clones, 72% appearing once. The sample consisted of lung tumor tissue. The receptor set was obtained from a human donor with non-small cell lung cancer. CDR3s leave out the opening cysteine and the closing phenylalanine or tryptophan.

V	J	CDR3
TRBV19	TRBJ2-1	ASSIGQLRGNEQF
TRBV15	TRBJ2-7	ATSRDRDEQY
TRBV19	TRBJ1-5	ASSISKGQGNQPQH
TRBV29-1	TRBJ1-5	SVLEGGGQPQH
TRBV9	TRBJ2-5	ASSGSGRAMETQY
TRBV14	TRBJ1-6	ASSQMGGPNYNSPLH
TRBV4-1	TRBJ1-1	ASSPEGGGSTEAF
TRBV19	TRBJ2-7	ATQGTGGIIEQY
TRBV6-4	TRBJ2-3	ASSDSAGASTDTQY
TRBV5-1	TRBJ2-1	ASSSDGGGRAWNEQF
TRBV6-1	TRBJ2-3	ASSESGSTDTQY
TRBV30	TRBJ1-1	AWGQLNTEAF
TRBV5-1	TRBJ1-1	ASADRGATEAF
TRBV5-1	TRBJ1-1	ASSLATDTEAF
TRBV29-1	TRBJ2-1	SVEGGGNEQF
TRBV5-1	TRBJ1-4	ASSLGGGPTNEKLF
TRBV10-1	TRBJ1-4	ASLGQGALSFYEKLF
TRBV4-2	TRBJ1-1	ASSQGGRDTFSPREAF
TRBV19	TRBJ2-7	ASSMGGPGFLSYEQY
TRBV11-2	TRBJ1-2	ASSEGYYGYT
TRBV9	TRBJ2-3	ASTRGDTDTQY